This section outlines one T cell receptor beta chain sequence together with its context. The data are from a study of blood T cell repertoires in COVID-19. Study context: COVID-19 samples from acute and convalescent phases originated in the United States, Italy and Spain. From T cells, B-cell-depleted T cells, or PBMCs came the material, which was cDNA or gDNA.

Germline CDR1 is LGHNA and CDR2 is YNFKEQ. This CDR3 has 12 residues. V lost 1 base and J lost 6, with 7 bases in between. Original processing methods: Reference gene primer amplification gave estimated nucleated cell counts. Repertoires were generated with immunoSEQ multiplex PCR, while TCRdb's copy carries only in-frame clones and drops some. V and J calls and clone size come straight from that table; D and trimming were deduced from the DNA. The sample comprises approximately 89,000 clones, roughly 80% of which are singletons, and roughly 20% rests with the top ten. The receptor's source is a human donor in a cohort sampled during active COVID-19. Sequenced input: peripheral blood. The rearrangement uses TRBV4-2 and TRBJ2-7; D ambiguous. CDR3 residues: CASSQAWSEQYF. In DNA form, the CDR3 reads TGTGCCAGCAGCCAAGCGTGGAGCGAGCAGTACTTC.